Listed here is a single T cell receptor (beta chain). This clonotype occurred a few times. Its antigen specificity is not known. The record has no base qualities; no much larger clone is one base away. The data belong to a study of T cell repertoires in breast cancer listed by TCRdb under 2016. In terms of the full investigation: Tumors, lymph nodes and peripheral blood lymphocytes from breast cancer patients were profiled in the study, along with peripheral blood from healthy control donors. Most of the 21 patient tumors analyzed for shared TCRs were ER+/PR+. Nine healthy donors, of an age range similar to that of the patients, were included as controls. Sequencing yielded on average approximately 500,000 sequences per sample and 7.5 to 10 reads per input cell. Because breast cancer has a low mutational burden and common mutations are rare, the study reasoned that TCRs shared between breast cancer patients would target shared antigens. After being minced and digested with Liberase and DNase, tumors and tumor-involved lymph nodes were passed through 70-um and 40-um filters. Tumor-free lymph nodes were processed without enzymatic digestion, and blood samples were separated by Ficoll. Results and caveats for the whole study, not just this receptor: Eighteen TCR pairs were shared across seven or more patient tumors and were rarely found in control blood, which suggested possible tumor specificity. Emulsion RT-PCR was regarded as qualitative rather than quantitative, because clone recovery was skewed by transcript abundance and primer differences. Shared TCRs were encoded by various nucleotide sequences, which suggests selection and expansion based on antigen. Discarding singleton TCRs and sampling only part of each tumor may have missed genuine antitumor clones. TRBV7 predominance was observed among shared TCRs, which possibly reflected tumor recognition or mispriming bias from eight TRBV7 primers. Tumor-involved sentinel lymph nodes shared about fourfold more TCRs with matched tumor repertoires than tumor-free nodes (around 8.2% versus 1.8%).

The CDR1 and CDR2 encoded by the germline V gene are MNHNS and SASEGT. Reading from cysteine to phenylalanine, the CDR3 counts 15 amino acids. Solely the CDR3 DNA is kept, with 45 bases framed from the first base. V is shortened by 6 bases, J by 6 bases, and the region joining them spans 15 bases. Libraries came from emulsion pairing. A second nested PCR with blocking oligos suppressed unpaired genes, then a third nested PCR added Illumina adaptors and barcodes. Each emulsion RT-PCR master mix held roughly 5,000-260,000 T cells and included C-region, Stepout and V-region primers. The emulsions were generated using the Micellula Emulsion and Purification Kit, and the RT-PCR was run with Qiagen OneStep RT-PCR reagents. Pooled libraries were sequenced with paired-end 2 x 250 reads on an Illumina MiSeq. On the study's bioinformatics: Read pairs were joined in Galaxy and clipped at the engineered overlap into separate alpha and beta files, and reads that were not clipped were discarded. Alpha-beta pairs were assigned using CompleteTCR, a MiTCR-based pipeline in which chains sharing read cluster identifiers are linked by an R script. TCR sequences observed only once, about 1-3.2%, were removed as potential sequencing errors. The public reads were reanalyzed by TCRdb: fastp trimming at Q25, MiXCR alignment, in-frame beta chains only. Every CDR3 protein is listed once, alongside the most common genes and DNA of its rows. The V and J calls and clone size are TCRdb's, not the authors'. Recorded for this sample are tens of thousands of distinct CDR3 sequences; 45% of them occurred a single time. The ten top clones hold around three fifths of the sample.

To analyze paired alpha-beta TCRs of CD8+ T cells, the study used an expanded emulsion RT-PCR method with primers covering all TCR V genes. CD8+ T cells were isolated with a CD8 positive selection kit and were then incubated overnight in roughly 10 IU/mL IL-2 prior to emulsion RT-PCR. Recombination connected TRBV6-1 to TRBJ1-6; the D segment cannot be called with confidence. This clonotype originated in a pool of human donors with breast cancer or a healthy control (not recorded which). Sequencing was performed on CD8+ T cells. The nucleotide sequence is given as TGTGCCAGCAGCCTCTCCATTTTCTCTAATTCACCCCTCCACTTT. Its translation reads: CASSLSIFSNSPLHF.